These 4 T cell receptor beta chains share one sample of origin, sequenced in a study of cytomegalovirus exposure and HLA in healthy donors. 60 Vbeta and 13 Jbeta primers were used in PCR. The method was immunoSEQ multiplex PCR; TCRdb's version includes in-frame clones alone and lacks a portion of them. Among about 160,000 clones listed, around four fifths were seen once. The sequencing sample was made of PBMCs. The receptors shown here come from a woman aged 50 to 65 in good health and CMV-seronegative.

This chain links TRBV29-1 with TRBJ2-7, with D possibly matching TRBD2 (6 bases). Germline V lookup: CDR1 SQVTM, CDR2 ANQGSEA. The CDR3 is 11 amino acids. The V end was cut by 5 bases, the J end by 1 base, with 6 bases between. CDR3 DNA: TGCAGCGTTCGGGAGTCCTACGAGCAGTACTTC. Translating it yields CSVRESYEQYF.

The chain joins TRBV18 to TRBJ1-1; 7 bases map to TRBD1. The germline gives CDR1 KGHSH, CDR2 LQKENI. V shed 10 bases, J shed 3 bases, and the junction held 11 bases outside the gene matches. CDR3 length: 14 amino acids. The CDR3 bases are TGTGCCACCAACAGGGGATTGGAGCACACTGAAGCTTTCTTT. This encodes CATNRGLEHTEAFF. Drawing the rest from reference TRBV18 and TRBJ1-1, the complete variable domain is NAGVMQNPRHLVRRRGQEARLRCSPMKGHSHVYWYRQLPEEGLKFMVYLQKENIIDESGMPKERFSAEFPKEGPSILRIQQVVRGDSAAYFCATNRGLEHTEAFFGQGTRLTVV.

This chain connects TRBV28 to TRBJ1-5; 12 bases are a match to TRBD1. This CDR3 is built from 16 residues. In germline, CDR1 is MDHEN, CDR2 SYDVKM. V shed 4 bases and J 6 bases; nucleotides not matched to a gene: 7. Here the CDR3 DNA reads TGTGCCAGCAGTTCCGGGACAGGGGGCTTCGGTCAGCCCCAGCATTTT. Protein sequence: CASSSGTGGFGQPQHF.

This clone showed up just a few times. The gene calls are TRBV28 and TRBJ1-4; TRBD1 matches 7 bases. The CDR3 loop spans 14 amino acids. Germline loops: CDR1 MDHEN, CDR2 SYDVKM. V lost 6 bases to trimming and J lost 8 bases; unmatched junction nucleotides: 9. The CDR3 DNA follows: TGTGCCAGCAGGTCGACAGGGCGGGGAGAAAAACTGTTTTTT. Encoded protein: CASRSTGRGEKLFF.